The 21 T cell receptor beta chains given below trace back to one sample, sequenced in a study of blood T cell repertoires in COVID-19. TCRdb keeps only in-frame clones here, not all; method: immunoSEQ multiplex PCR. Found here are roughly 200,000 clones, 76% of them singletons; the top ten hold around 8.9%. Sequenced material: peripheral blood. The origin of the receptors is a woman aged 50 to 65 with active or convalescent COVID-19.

This CDR3 reads CASSLSRGTEAFF. DNA of the CDR3: TGTGCCAGCAGCCTCTCAAGGGGCACTGAAGCTTTCTTT. The chain combines TRBV7-3 with TRBJ1-1; D perhaps matches TRBD1 (5 bases). The CDR3 runs 13 residues. Germline V gene sequence: CDR1 SGHTA, CDR2 FQGTGA. Trimming shortened V by 5 bases and J by 4 bases, and 11 bases separated the two germline ends.

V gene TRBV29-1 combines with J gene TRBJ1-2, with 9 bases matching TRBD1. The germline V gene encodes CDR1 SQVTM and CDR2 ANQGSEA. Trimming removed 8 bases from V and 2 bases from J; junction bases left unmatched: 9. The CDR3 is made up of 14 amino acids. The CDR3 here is CSTKSGTGNYGYTF. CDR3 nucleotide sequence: TGCAGCACCAAATCCGGGACAGGGAACTATGGCTACACCTTC.

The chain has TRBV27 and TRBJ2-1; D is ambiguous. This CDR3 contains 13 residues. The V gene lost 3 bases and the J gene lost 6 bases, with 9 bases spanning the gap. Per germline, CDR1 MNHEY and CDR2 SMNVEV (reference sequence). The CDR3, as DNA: TGTGCCAGCAGTTTTCTACCGGGCAATGAGCAGTTCTTC. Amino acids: CASSFLPGNEQFF.

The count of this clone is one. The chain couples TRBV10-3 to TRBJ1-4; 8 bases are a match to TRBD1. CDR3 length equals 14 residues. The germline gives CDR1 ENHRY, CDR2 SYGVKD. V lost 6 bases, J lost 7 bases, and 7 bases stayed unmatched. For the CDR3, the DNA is TGTGCCATCAGCGCCGGGACAGGCTTTGAAAAACTGTTTTTT. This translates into CAISAGTGFEKLFF.

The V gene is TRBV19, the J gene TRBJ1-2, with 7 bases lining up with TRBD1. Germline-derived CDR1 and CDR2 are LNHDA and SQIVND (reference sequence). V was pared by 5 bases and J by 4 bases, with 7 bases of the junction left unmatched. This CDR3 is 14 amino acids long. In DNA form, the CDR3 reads TGTGCCAGTAGTTCAACACAGGGGATCTATGGCTACACCTTC. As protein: CASSSTQGIYGYTF.

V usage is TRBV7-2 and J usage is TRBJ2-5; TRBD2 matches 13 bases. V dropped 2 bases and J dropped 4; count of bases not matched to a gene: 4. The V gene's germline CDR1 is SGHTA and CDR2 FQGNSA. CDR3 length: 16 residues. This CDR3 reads CASSLRRLAGGETQYF. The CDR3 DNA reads TGTGCCAGCAGCTTACGTCGACTAGCGGGAGGAGAGACCCAGTACTTC. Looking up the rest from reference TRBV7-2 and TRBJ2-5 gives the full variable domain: GAGVSQSPSNKVTEKGKDVELRCDPISGHTALYWYRQSLGQGLEFLIYFQGNSAPDKSGLPSDRFSAERTGGSVSTLTIQRTQQEDSAVYLCASSLRRLAGGETQYFGPGTRLLVL.

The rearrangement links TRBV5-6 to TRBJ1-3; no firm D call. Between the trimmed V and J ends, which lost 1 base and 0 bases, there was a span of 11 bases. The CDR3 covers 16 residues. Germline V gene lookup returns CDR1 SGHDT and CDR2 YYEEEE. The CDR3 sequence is CASSLLGAHSGNTIYF. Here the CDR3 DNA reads TGTGCCAGCAGCTTGCTCGGAGCCCACTCTGGAAACACCATATATTTT.

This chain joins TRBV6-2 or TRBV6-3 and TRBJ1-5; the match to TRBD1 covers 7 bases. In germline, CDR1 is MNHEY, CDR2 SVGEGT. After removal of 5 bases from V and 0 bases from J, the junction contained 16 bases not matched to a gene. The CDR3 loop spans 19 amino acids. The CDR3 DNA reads TGTGCCAGCAGTAACCCCGGGACAGAGCTTTTTTATAGCAATCAGCCCCAGCATTTT. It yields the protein CASSNPGTELFYSNQPQHF.

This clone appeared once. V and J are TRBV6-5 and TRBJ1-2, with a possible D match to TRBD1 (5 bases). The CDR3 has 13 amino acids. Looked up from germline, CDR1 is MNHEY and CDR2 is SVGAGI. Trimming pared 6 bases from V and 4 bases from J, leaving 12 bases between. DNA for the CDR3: TGTGCCAGCAGCCTCGGACATTTCTATGGCTACACCTTC. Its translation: CASSLGHFYGYTF.

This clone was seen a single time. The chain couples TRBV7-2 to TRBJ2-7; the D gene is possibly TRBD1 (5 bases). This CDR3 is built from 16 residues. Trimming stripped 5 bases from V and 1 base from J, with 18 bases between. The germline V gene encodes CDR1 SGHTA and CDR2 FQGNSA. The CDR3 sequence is CASSPRHRSSSYEQYF. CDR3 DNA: TGTGCCAGCAGCCCCAGGCACAGGTCTAGTTCCTACGAGCAGTACTTC.

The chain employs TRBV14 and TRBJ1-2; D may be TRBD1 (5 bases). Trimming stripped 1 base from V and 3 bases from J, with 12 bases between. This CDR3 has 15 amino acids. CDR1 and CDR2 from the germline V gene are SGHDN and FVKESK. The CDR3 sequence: CASSQVRRGDYGYTF. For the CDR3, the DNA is TGTGCCAGCAGCCAAGTCCGCCGGGGGGACTATGGCTACACCTTC.

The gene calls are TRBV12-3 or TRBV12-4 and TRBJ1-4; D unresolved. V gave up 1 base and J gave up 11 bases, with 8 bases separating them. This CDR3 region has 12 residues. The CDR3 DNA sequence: TGTGCCAGCAGTTTAGAGTCTCGGAAACTGTTTTTT. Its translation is CASSLESRKLFF.

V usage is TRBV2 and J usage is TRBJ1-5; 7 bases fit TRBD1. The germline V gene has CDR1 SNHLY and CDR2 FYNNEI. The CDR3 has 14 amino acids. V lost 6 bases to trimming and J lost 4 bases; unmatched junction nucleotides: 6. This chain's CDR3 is CASRRQGGNQPQHF. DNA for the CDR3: TGTGCCAGCAGGAGACAGGGAGGTAATCAGCCCCAGCATTTT.

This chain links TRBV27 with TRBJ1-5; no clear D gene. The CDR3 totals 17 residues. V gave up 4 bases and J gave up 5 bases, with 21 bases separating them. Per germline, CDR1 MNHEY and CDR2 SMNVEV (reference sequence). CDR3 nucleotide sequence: TGTGCCAGCAGTTCCCCGCTTGGCCGGCTAGCGGATCAGCCCCAGCATTTT. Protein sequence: CASSSPLGRLADQPQHF.

For the CDR3, the DNA is TGTGCCAGCAGTGACTCGTCGGACACCGGGGAGCTGTTTTTT. Translation: CASSDSSDTGELFF. The chain has TRBV6-4 and TRBJ2-2; no clear D gene. Per germline, CDR1 MRHNA and CDR2 SNTAGT. This CDR3 has 14 residues. V lost 0 bases to trimming and J lost 3 bases, with 5 bases between them.

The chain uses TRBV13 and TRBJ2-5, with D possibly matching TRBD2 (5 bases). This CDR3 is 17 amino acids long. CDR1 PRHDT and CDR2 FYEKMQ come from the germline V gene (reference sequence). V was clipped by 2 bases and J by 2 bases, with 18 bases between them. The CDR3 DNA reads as TGTGCCAGCAGCTTATCGCGGGTACTAGGAGCACAAGAGACCCAGTACTTC. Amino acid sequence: CASSLSRVLGAQETQYF.

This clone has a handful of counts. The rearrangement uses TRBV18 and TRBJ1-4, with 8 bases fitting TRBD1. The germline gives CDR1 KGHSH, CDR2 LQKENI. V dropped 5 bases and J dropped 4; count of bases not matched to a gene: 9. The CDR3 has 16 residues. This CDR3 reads CASSKGQATLNEKLFF. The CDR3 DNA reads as TGTGCCAGCTCAAAGGGACAGGCAACACTTAATGAAAAACTGTTTTTT.

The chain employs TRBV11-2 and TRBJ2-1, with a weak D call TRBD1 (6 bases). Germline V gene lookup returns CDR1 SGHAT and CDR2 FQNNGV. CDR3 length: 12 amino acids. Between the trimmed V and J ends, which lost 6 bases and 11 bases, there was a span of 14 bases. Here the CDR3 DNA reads TGTGCCAGCAGAGCCACAGGGAGTCAGCAGTTCTTC. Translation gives CASRATGSQQFF.

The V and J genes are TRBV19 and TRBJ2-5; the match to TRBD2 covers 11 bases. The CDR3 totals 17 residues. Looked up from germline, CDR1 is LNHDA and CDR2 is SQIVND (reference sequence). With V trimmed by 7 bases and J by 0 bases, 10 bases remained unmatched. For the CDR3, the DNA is TGTGCCAGTATTCCTGGCGATAGCGGGGGGGACCAAGAGACCCAGTACTTC. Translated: CASIPGDSGGDQETQYF. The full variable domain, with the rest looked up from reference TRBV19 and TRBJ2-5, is DGGITQSPKYLFRKEGQNVTLSCEQNLNHDAMYWYRQDPGQGLRLIYYSQIVNDFQKGDIAEGYSVSREKKESFPLTVTSAQKNPTAFYLCASIPGDSGGDQETQYFGPGTRLLVL.

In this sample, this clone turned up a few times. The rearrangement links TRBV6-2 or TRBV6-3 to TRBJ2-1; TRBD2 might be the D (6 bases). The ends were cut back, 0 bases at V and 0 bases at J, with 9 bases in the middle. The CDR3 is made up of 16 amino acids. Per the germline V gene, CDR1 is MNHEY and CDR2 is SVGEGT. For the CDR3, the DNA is TGTGCCAGCAGTTACTCTGCGGGGAGCTCCTACAATGAGCAGTTCTTC. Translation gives CASSYSAGSSYNEQFF.

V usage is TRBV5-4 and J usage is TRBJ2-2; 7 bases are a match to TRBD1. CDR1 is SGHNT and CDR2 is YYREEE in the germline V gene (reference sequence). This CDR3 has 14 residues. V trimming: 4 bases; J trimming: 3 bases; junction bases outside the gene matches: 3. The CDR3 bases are TGTGCCAGCAGCGGGGGACAGCACACCGGGGAGCTGTTTTTT. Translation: CASSGGQHTGELFF.